This record covers a single T cell receptor beta chain. Its antigen is unidentified. Sorted cells numbering roughly 19,000 to 1,100,000, with 10%, 30% or 50% RNA, yielded the naive CD8 libraries. A CD8+CD4-CCR7+CD45RA+ phenotype served as the sorting definition for naive CD8 T cells. The CDR3 is made up of 16 amino acids. Germline loops: CDR1 MNHEY, CDR2 SVGAGI. The V end lost 0 bases, the J end lost 7 bases, and 19 bases lay between the germline ends. This sample was included in a study of molecular identifiers for immune sequencing clone quantification. General study findings and limits: Jurkat TCR RNA spiked in from one cell reportedly remained identifiable amid about a million naive cells. Underestimated sizes of highly expanded clones could result from identical TCR molecules that share a barcode.

One entry per CDR3 protein, called by TCRdb with MiXCR from the PCR reads. Here the sample spans roughly 630,000 distinct CDR3 sequences, around 25% being singletons. The chain carries TRBV6-5 and TRBJ2-7; D uncertain. This TCR was recovered from a human donor in good health. Some libraries in this study had Jurkat cell RNA spiked in. The sample consisted of naive CD8+ T cells from blood, with Jurkat cell RNA spiked in. Noted subset: FACS-sorted CD8+CD4-CCR7+CD45RA+ naive T cells. The CDR3 region is CASSYSGQRHIYEQYF. CDR3 nucleotide sequence: TGTGCCAGCAGTTACTCGGGCCAGCGCCATATCTATGAGCAGTACTTC.